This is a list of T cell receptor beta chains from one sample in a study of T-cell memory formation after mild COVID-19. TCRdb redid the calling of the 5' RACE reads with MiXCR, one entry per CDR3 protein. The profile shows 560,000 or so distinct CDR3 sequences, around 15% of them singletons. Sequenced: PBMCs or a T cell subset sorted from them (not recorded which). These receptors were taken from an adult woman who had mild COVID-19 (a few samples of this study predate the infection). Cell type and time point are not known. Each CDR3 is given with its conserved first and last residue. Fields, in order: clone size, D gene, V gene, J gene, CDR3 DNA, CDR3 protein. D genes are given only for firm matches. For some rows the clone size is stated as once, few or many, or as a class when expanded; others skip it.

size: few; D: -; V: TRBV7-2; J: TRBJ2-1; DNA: TGTGCCAGCAGCTTCGACGTCGGGGGAGGCTCCTACAATGAGCAGTTCTTC; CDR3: CASSFDVGGGSYNEQFF
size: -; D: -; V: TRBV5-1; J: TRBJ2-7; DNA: TGCGCCAGCAGCTTGGGGACAGATCACTACTACGAGCAGTACTTC; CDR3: CASSLGTDHYYEQYF
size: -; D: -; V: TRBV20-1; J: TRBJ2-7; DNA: TGCAGAGCCGCCCGACAGGCTTCCTACGAGCAGTACTTC; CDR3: CRAARQASYEQYF
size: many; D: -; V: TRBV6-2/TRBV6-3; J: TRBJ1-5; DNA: TGTGCCAGCAGTTACACAGTCCGGGGCAATCAGCCCCAGCATTTT; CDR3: CASSYTVRGNQPQHF
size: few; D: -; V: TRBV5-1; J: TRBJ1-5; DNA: TGCGCCAGCAGCTTGGGGACAGTGGGCAATCAGCCCCAGCATTTT; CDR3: CASSLGTVGNQPQHF
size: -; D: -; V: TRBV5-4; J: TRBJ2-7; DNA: TGTGCCAGTCAATCGATGGGGCCTCAGGGTATGTACGAGCAGTACTTC; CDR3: CASQSMGPQGMYEQYF
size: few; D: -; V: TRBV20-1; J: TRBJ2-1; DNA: TGCAGTGCCGCCCCCCTACCCAATGAGCAGTTCTTC; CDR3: CSAAPLPNEQFF
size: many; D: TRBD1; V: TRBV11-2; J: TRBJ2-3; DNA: TGTGCCAGCAGTCCAACTCCGGGGGGACAGGGTGATTCAGATACGCAGTATTTT; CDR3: CASSPTPGGQGDSDTQYF
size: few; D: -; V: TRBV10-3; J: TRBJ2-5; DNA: TGTGCCATCAGCCCTGGTGCAGCGGAGACCCAGTACTTC; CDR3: CAISPGAAETQYF
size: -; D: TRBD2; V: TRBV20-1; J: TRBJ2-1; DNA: TGCAGTGCTGGGCCCGGGACTAGCGGGAGGAAGTCCTACAATGAGCAGTTCTTC; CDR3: CSAGPGTSGRKSYNEQFF
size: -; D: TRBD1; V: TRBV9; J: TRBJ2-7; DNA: TGTGCCAGCAGCGCCGGGACAGGGGGGAACGAGCAGTACTTC; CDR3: CASSAGTGGNEQYF
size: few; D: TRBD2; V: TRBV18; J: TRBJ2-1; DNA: TGTGCCAGTCGATCTAGCGGGAGAACTAATGAGCAGTTCTTC; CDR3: CASRSSGRTNEQFF
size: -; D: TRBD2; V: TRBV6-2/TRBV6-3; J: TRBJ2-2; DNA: TGTGCCAGCAGTTTACTAGGACTAGCGGGAGGAATCGGGGAGCTGTTTTTT; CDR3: CASSLLGLAGGIGELFF
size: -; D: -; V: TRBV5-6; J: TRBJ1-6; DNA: TGTGCCAGCAGCATAGGAGGGCTCAATTCACCCCTCCACTTT; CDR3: CASSIGGLNSPLHF
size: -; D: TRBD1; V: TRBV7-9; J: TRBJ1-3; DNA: TGTGCCAGCAGCCCCCTTCCCCGACAGGGGCTCAGAAACACCATATATTTT; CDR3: CASSPLPRQGLRNTIYF
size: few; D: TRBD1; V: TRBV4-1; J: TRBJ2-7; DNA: TGCGCCAGCAGTCCAAGCGGACAGGGGAATTACGAGCAGTACTTC; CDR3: CASSPSGQGNYEQYF
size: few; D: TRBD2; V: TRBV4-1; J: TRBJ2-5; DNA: TGCGCCAGCAGCATCGCAGGAGCGGGGGAGCAAGAGACCCAGTACTTC; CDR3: CASSIAGAGEQETQYF
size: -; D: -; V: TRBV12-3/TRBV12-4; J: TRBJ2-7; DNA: TGTGCCAGCAGTTCAACTCTAGGGGCAGGGAACCTTACCTACGAGCAGTACTTC; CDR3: CASSSTLGAGNLTYEQYF
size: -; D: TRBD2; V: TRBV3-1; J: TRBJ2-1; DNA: TGTGCCAGCAGCCAAGGGACTAGCGGGCACAATGAGCAGTTCTTC; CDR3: CASSQGTSGHNEQFF
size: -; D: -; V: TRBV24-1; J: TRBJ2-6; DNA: TGTGCCACCAGTGATTTTGCAGGGGCTAAGGCCTCTGGGGCCAACGTCCTGACTTTC; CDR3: CATSDFAGAKASGANVLTF
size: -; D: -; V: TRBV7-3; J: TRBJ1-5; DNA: TGTGCCAGCAGCGCCCCAGGGGCAGGGGCCCGCCCTGGATATCAGCCCCAGCATTTT; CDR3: CASSAPGAGARPGYQPQHF
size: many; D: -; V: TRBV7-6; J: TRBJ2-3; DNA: TGTGCCAGCAGCCCAGAGGACGGATTTATCACAGATACGCAGTATTTT; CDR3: CASSPEDGFITDTQYF
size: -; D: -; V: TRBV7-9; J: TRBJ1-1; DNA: TGTGCCAGCAGCTCCAACAGGGCCGGGGACACTGAAGCTTTCTTT; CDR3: CASSSNRAGDTEAFF
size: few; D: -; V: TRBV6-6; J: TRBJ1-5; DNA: TGTGCCAGCAGTTACTCTACAGAGACCAATCAGCCCCAGCATTTT; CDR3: CASSYSTETNQPQHF
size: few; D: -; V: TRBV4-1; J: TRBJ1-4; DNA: TGCGCCAGCAGCCTTACCCTCGTGGAAAAACTGTTTTTT; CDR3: CASSLTLVEKLFF
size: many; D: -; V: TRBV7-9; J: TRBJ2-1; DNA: TGTGCCAGCAGCCGTGACAAGGATGAGCAGTTCTTC; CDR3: CASSRDKDEQFF
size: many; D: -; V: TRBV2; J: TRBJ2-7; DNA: TGTGCCAGCAGGCCGCGGGTAGGGGGGGCCTACGAGCAGTACTTC; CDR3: CASRPRVGGAYEQYF
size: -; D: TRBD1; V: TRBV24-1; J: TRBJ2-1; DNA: TGTGCCACCACGGGACAGGGTGTAACCTACAATGAGCAGTTCTTC; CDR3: CATTGQGVTYNEQFF
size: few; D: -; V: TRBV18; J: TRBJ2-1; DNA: TGTGCCAGCTCACCACCGCGGAGCAAGCCCTACAATGAGCAGTTCTTC; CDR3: CASSPPRSKPYNEQFF
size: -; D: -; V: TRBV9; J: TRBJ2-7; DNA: TGTGCCAGCAGCGTAGAGAGTGGTCATTCCGAGCAGTACTTC; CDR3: CASSVESGHSEQYF
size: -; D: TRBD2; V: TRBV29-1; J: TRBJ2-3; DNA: TGCAGCGTTGAAGGGGGACTAGCGGGAGTCGCAGATACGCAGTATTTT; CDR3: CSVEGGLAGVADTQYF
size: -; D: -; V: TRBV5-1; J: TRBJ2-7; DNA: TGCGCCAGCGTGGAGCCTCATTCCTACGAGCAGTACTTC; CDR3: CASVEPHSYEQYF
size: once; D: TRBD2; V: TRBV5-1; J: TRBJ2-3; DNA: TGCGCCAGCAGCGGACTAGCGGCAACTGTCAGCACAGATACGCAGTATTTT; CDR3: CASSGLAATVSTDTQYF
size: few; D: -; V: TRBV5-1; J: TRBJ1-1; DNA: TGCGCCAGCAGCCTCGAGGGGGTTTTAGGCACTGAAGCTTTCTTT; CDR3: CASSLEGVLGTEAFF
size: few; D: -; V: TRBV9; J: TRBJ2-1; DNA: TGTGCCAGCAGCGCTAAAAGGGGTCATGAGCAGTTCTTC; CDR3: CASSAKRGHEQFF
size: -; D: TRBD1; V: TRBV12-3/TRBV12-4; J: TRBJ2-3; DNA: TGTGCCAGCAGTGATGACAGGGTAGTGACAGATACGCAGTATTTT; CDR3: CASSDDRVVTDTQYF
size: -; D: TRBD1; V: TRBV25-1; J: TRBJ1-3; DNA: TGTGCCAGCACCGACAGGGGGTTAGGAAACACCATATATTTT; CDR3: CASTDRGLGNTIYF
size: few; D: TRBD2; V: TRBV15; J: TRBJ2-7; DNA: TGTGCCACCAGCAGAGATTTTGGGACTAGCGCTAATAAGGAGCAGTACTTC; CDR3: CATSRDFGTSANKEQYF
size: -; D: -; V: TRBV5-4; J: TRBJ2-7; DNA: TGTGCCAGCAGCCTCATCCAGGAGCACGAGCAGTACTTC; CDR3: CASSLIQEHEQYF
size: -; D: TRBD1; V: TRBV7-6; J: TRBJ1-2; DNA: TGTGCCAGCAGCTCCTTTAAGGGGGCAAACTATGGCTACACCTTC; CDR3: CASSSFKGANYGYTF
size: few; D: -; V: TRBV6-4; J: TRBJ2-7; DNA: TGTGCCAGCAGTGACCGGGCGCGACAGGAGGCCTCCCACGAGCAGTACTTC; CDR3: CASSDRARQEASHEQYF
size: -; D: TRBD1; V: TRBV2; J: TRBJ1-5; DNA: TGTGCCAGCGGACGGGACCAGGGGGCTCAGCCCCAGCATTTT; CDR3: CASGRDQGAQPQHF
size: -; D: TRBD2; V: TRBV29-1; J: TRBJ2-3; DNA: TGCAGCGTTGGTAGCGGGGGGTTTAGCACAGATACGCAGTATTTT; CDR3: CSVGSGGFSTDTQYF
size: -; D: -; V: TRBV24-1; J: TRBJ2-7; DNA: TGTGCCACCAGTGAACCCCACGTCCCCTACGAGCAGTACTTC; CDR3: CATSEPHVPYEQYF
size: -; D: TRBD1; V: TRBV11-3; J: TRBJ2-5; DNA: TGTGCCAGCAGCTCGACCGGGACAGGGGGTAGAGAGACCCAGTACTTC; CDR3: CASSSTGTGGRETQYF
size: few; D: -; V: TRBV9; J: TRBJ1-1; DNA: TGTGCCAGCAGCGTAGACGACGGGAACACTGAAGCTTTCTTT; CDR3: CASSVDDGNTEAFF
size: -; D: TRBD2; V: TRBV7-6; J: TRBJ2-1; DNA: TGTGCCAGCAGCTTAACTTGGCGGGCTAGCGGGAGCTCCTACAATGAGCAGTTCTTC; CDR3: CASSLTWRASGSSYNEQFF
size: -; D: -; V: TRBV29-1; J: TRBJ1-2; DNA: TGCAGCGTCAAGTTCTCTGCGACAGGCTCCTATGGCTACACCTTC; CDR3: CSVKFSATGSYGYTF
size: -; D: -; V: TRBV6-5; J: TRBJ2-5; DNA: TGTGCCAGCAGTTCGGACATTGGCCTTATGGTAGAGACCCAGTACTTC; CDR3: CASSSDIGLMVETQYF
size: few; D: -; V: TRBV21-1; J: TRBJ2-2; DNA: TGTGCCAGCGGCAGGGTGGGACTCACCGGGGAGCTGTTTTTT; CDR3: CASGRVGLTGELFF
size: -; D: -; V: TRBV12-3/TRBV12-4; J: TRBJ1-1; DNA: TGTGCCAGCGAGCTCACTGAAGCTTTCTTT; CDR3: CASELTEAFF
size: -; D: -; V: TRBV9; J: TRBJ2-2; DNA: TGTGCCAGCAGCGTAGGCAGGGTGGCCGGGGAGCTGTTTTTT; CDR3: CASSVGRVAGELFF
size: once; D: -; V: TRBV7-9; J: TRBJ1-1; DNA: TGTGCCAGCAGACGTACAGGGTTCACTGAAGCTTTCTTT; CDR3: CASRRTGFTEAFF
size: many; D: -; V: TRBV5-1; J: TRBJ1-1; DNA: TGCGCCAGCAGCTTGACTCAGGTGAACACTGAAGCTTTCTTT; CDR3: CASSLTQVNTEAFF